This record looks at one T cell receptor beta chain sequence and its context. Sample treatment: some 19 received Ad26.COV2.S at low or high dose, single or two shots; several received placebo; per-sample allocation not given. Collection of the samples took place on day 63 after the first injection of vaccine or placebo. Assay used: immunoSEQ multiplex PCR; TCRdb lists only in-frame clones, some missing. The sample shows around 350,000 clones, roughly 84% of them seen only once. The sample is drawn from a study of Ad26.COV2.S vaccination and SARS-CoV-2 variants. Across the whole study: Into the muscle, Ad26.COV2.S was dosed once or twice, 56 days apart.

The CDR3 has 14 amino acids. Trimming removed 3 bases at V and 2 bases at J, with 9 bases between. The germline gives CDR1 SGHRS, CDR2 YFSETQ. The starting material was peripheral blood, obtained in a trial of Ad26.COV2.S vaccine versus placebo. V usage is TRBV5-1 and J usage is TRBJ1-5; possible D gene TRBD1, 5 bases. The sequence came from a person aged 18-65 years who received the Ad26.COV2.S COVID-19 vaccine or a placebo. This CDR3 reads CASSSRVGNQPQHF. CDR3 DNA sequence: TGCGCCAGCAGCTCCAGGGTTGGCAATCAGCCCCAGCATTTT.